One sample yielded the 17 T cell receptor beta chains listed below, sequenced in a study of shared clonotypes between healthy human individuals (TCRdb year 2020). The library was obtained by the immunoSEQ multiplex PCR assay. TCRdb provides this immuneACCESS table in a form limited to in-frame rearrangements. Some clones are lacking; in checked studies, under half of them reflect an unresolved V gene, and why the rest are absent is not known. Recorded for this sample are 2 million to 2.5 million clones; approximately 93% of them occurred a single time. Of the sample, around 0.4% is held by the ten largest clones. Sequencing used naive CD4+ T cells from PBMCs. The cell subset or site label, read with the paper, signifies: CD45RA+ positively selected. The receptor set was obtained from a man younger than 35 in good health. Some clones in this sample may be carry-over from other donors' samples.

The chain uses TRBV5-1 and TRBJ1-5, with D maybe TRBD1 (6 bases). V was cut by 4 bases and J by 4 bases, with 15 bases left in between. Germline CDR1 SGHRS, CDR2 YFSETQ. The CDR3 spans 15 residues. The CDR3 sequence is CASSPGGGMNQPQHF. The CDR3 DNA reads as TGCGCCAGCAGCCCGGGAGGGGGGATGAATCAGCCCCAGCATTTT.

The rearrangement links TRBV4-1 to TRBJ2-4; D is unresolved. The V gene's germline CDR1 is MGHRA and CDR2 YSYEKL. V lost 3 bases, J lost 0 bases, and 15 bases lay in between. The CDR3 has 17 residues. CDR3 residues: CASSQPTEPIAKNIQYF. CDR3 coding DNA: TGCGCCAGCAGCCAGCCTACAGAGCCCATAGCCAAAAACATTCAGTACTTC.

The chain has TRBV6-4 and TRBJ1-2, with a possible D match to TRBD1 (5 bases). This CDR3 region has 12 residues. Deletions cut 6 bases from V and 3 bases from J, with 8 bases between. Germline CDR1 is MRHNA and CDR2 is SNTAGT. DNA of the CDR3: TGTGCCAGCAGCAGGGATTACTATGGCTACACCTTC. Amino acids: CASSRDYYGYTF.

This clone was observed a single time. The chain is built from TRBV6-5 and TRBJ2-2; D perhaps matches TRBD1 (5 bases). CDR1 MNHEY and CDR2 SVGAGI come from the germline V gene. V dropped 6 bases and J dropped 6 bases, with 14 bases sitting between them. This CDR3 is 14 amino acids long. The DNA for the CDR3 is TGTGCCAGCAGGAGAGACAGTCCCCCCGGGGAGCTGTTTTTT. Residues: CASRRDSPPGELFF.

The chain uses TRBV28 and TRBJ1-4; 8 positions match TRBD1. The CDR3 is made up of 16 amino acids. The germline V gene encodes CDR1 MDHEN and CDR2 SYDVKM. The CDR3 bases are TGTGCGAGCGGACAGGGAGGTTCTACGTCTAATGAAAAACTGTTTTTT. Protein: CASGQGGSTSNEKLFF.

The J gene is TRBJ2-1, the V gene TRBV27; 8 nucleotides align to TRBD1. This CDR3 is built from 15 residues. V trimming: 4 bases; J trimming: 8 bases; junction bases outside the gene matches: 10. Germline values: CDR1 MNHEY, CDR2 SMNVEV (reference sequence). CDR3 coding DNA: TGTGCCAGCAGTTCGGGTGGCCAGGGGGCCGATGAGCAGTTCTTC. Amino acid sequence: CASSSGGQGADEQFF.

In regard to this clone: Other nucleotide sequences from this sample produce the same CDR3. The J gene is TRBJ2-1, the V gene TRBV7-3; D possibly corresponds to TRBD2 (5 bases). The CDR3 contains 15 residues. The germline gives CDR1 SGHTA, CDR2 FQGTGA. Trimming took 6 bases from V and 0 from J, leaving 12 bases between them. The CDR3 coding sequence is TGTGCCAGCAGTTTGGACTCGAGCTCCTACAATGAGCAGTTCTTC. This encodes CASSLDSSSYNEQFF.

Points on this clone: The sample holds other DNA sequences that translate to the same CDR3. The chain has TRBV2 and TRBJ1-1, with TRBD1 identical over 8 bases. The CDR3 runs 15 residues. In germline, CDR1 is SNHLY, CDR2 FYNNEI. Unmatched junction bases numbered 16, after V lost 7 bases and J lost 9 bases. The CDR3 here is CASKRTGTNFPKAFF. In DNA, the CDR3 is TGTGCCAGCAAGAGGACAGGGACAAACTTCCCCAAAGCTTTCTTT.

This clone was observed a single time. This chain joins TRBV6-5 and TRBJ2-1; unclear D gene. The germline V and J ends were trimmed by 6 bases and 0 bases, with 12 bases remaining between them. Per the germline V gene, CDR1 is MNHEY and CDR2 is SVGAGI. The CDR3 is 15 amino acids. Written as DNA, the CDR3 is TGTGCCAGCAGCCCGGATTGGGGCTCCTACAATGAGCAGTTCTTC. This gives the protein CASSPDWGSYNEQFF.

This chain joins TRBV27 and TRBJ2-2, with 7 nucleotides matching TRBD1. Germline V gene lookup returns CDR1 MNHEY and CDR2 SMNVEV (reference sequence). The CDR3 is 15 amino acids. The junction had 8 bases not matched to a gene; V was cut back by 7 bases and J by 3 bases. The CDR3 DNA is TGTGCCAGCACACGACAGGGTGGGTACACCGGGGAGCTGTTTTTT. Its translation is CASTRQGGYTGELFF.

As regards this clone: The same CDR3 is also encoded by other DNA sequences in this sample. CDR3 in DNA: TGCGCCAGCAGCGGAACAGTGAACACCGGGGAGCTGTTTTTT. Translation: CASSGTVNTGELFF. The V call is TRBV5-1, the J call TRBJ2-2; no clear D gene. This CDR3 comprises 14 residues. The ends were cut back, 4 bases at V and 1 base at J, with 8 bases in the middle. Looked up from germline, CDR1 is SGHRS and CDR2 is YFSETQ.

V gene TRBV4-1 combines with J gene TRBJ1-5, with TRBD1 as a possible D gene (5 bases). Germline lookup yields CDR1 MGHRA and CDR2 YSYEKL. The CDR3 totals 16 residues. Trimming pared 1 base from V and 4 bases from J, leaving 14 bases between. CDR3 amino acids: CASSQVGGARNQPQHF. The CDR3 nucleotides are TGCGCCAGCAGCCAAGTTGGAGGGGCGCGGAATCAGCCCCAGCATTTT.

This clone was seen once. This rearrangement joins TRBV4-1 to TRBJ2-3; D is possibly TRBD1 or TRBD2 (5 bases each). With 0 bases removed from V and 3 bases from J, the gap between germline ends came to 19 bases. This CDR3 is built from 18 residues. The V gene's germline CDR1 is MGHRA and CDR2 YSYEKL. In nucleotides, the CDR3 is TGCGCCAGCAGCCAAGATATATCCCGGTGGGGGAAGACAGATACGCAGTATTTT. It translates to CASSQDISRWGKTDTQYF.

The chain recombines TRBV28 with TRBJ1-1; weak D call: TRBD1 (5 bases). CDR1 is MDHEN, CDR2 SYDVKM, per germline. Deletions cut 2 bases from V and 4 bases from J, with 17 bases between. This CDR3 has 16 residues. This chain's CDR3 is CASSLTTRDASTEAFF. DNA for the CDR3: TGTGCCAGCAGTTTAACCACAAGGGACGCCAGCACTGAAGCTTTCTTT.

The chain is built from TRBV18 and TRBJ2-3; no definite D call. The CDR3 runs 16 residues. CDR1 KGHSH and CDR2 LQKENI come from the germline V gene. V dropped 6 bases and J dropped 0 bases, with 16 bases sitting between them. The CDR3 region is CASSLRKGPSTDTQYF. CDR3 nucleotides: TGTGCCAGCTCCCTGAGGAAGGGTCCTAGCACAGATACGCAGTATTTT.

CDR3 in amino acids: CASSLGGRVATGELFF. CDR3 in DNA: TGTGCCAGCAGCTTAGGGGGGAGAGTGGCAACCGGGGAGCTGTTTTTT. This chain connects TRBV11-3 to TRBJ2-2; D tentatively reads TRBD1 or TRBD2 (5 bases each). The CDR3 has 16 residues. The germline CDR1 and CDR2 sequences are SGHNT and YENEEA. V lost 1 base to trimming and J lost 5 bases, with 14 bases between them.

This chain connects TRBV19 to TRBJ2-1, with a possible D match to TRBD2 (6 bases). This CDR3 has 18 residues. Trimming left V 1 base short and J 0 bases short, with 16 bases between. Per the germline V gene, CDR1 is LNHDA and CDR2 is SQIVND (reference sequence). In DNA form, the CDR3 reads TGTGCCAGTAGTATAGCCCAGGGACTGGGGAGCTCCTACAATGAGCAGTTCTTC. Residues: CASSIAQGLGSSYNEQFF.